These 2 T cell receptor beta chains were all obtained from the same sample, sequenced in a study of patients and donors after allogeneic stem cell transplantation. TCRdb ran MiXCR on the RT-PCR reads and lists one entry per CDR3 protein. The sample has 400,000 to 450,000 distinct CDR3 sequences; roughly 17% are singletons. Material for sequencing was blood, either unsorted or a sorted T cell fraction (not recorded which). The source is a human donor who was either an allogeneic HSCT recipient or a stem cell or donor lymphocyte infusion donor (not recorded which). It is not recorded whose cells these are; they may come from a transplant donor.

The chain's CDR3 is CASIPRGTPSTDTQYF. The CDR3 DNA follows: TGTGCCAGCATCCCCAGGGGGACCCCTAGCACAGATACGCAGTATTTT. The rearrangement joins TRBV12-3 or TRBV12-4 to TRBJ2-3; 7 bases are shared with TRBD1. The CDR3 is 16 residues long. After removal of 7 bases from V and 0 bases from J, the junction contained 10 bases not matched to a gene.

The chain employs TRBV29-1 and TRBJ1-1; 10 bases agree with TRBD1. The junction had 10 bases not matched to a gene; V was cut back by 8 bases and J by 7 bases. The germline CDR1 and CDR2 sequences are SQVTM and ANQGSEA. There are 13 residues in the CDR3. The CDR3 reads CSTRDRGFGEAFF. CDR3 nucleotides: TGCAGCACGCGGGACAGGGGTTTCGGTGAAGCTTTCTTT.